A single sample gave rise to the 10 T cell receptor beta chains below, sequenced in a study of T-cell reconstitution after alpha-beta-depleted transplantation in children. Construction of the TCRbeta library involved unique molecular identifiers. From the PCR reads, TCRdb called clonotypes with MiXCR, one entry per CDR3 protein. Of approximately 93,000 distinct CDR3 sequences listed, roughly 8.4% were seen once; the top ten hold just under 7%. Sample: PBMCs from the stem cell graft donor, taken from the stem cell graft. All receptors come from a human donor who donated a stem cell graft to a child with congenital amegakaryocytic thrombocytopenia.

This clonotype came up many times. The genes are TRBV10-3 and TRBJ2-7; a weak D match, TRBD2 (6 bases). V was pared by 0 bases and J by 2 bases, with 8 bases between. This CDR3 is 14 amino acids long. CDR1 ENHRY and CDR2 SYGVKD come from the germline V gene. CDR3 DNA sequence: TGTGCCATCAGTGAGTCGGACTACACCTACGAGCAGTACTTC. This sequence encodes CAISESDYTYEQYF.

This clonotype was recorded many times. The chain is built from TRBV5-1 and TRBJ1-2, with a tentative D call TRBD1 (5 bases). The CDR3 is 13 amino acids. V shed 3 bases and J shed 9 bases, with 15 bases lying between them. Germline V gene lookup returns CDR1 SGHRS and CDR2 YFSETQ. The CDR3 loop is CASSSGAAYRYTF. CDR3 bases: TGCGCCAGCAGCTCCGGGGCGGCGTACCGCTACACCTTC.

This clonotype was observed many times. This chain links TRBV29-1 with TRBJ2-5; 7 nucleotides line up with TRBD2. There are 15 residues in the CDR3. Losses at the gene ends were 6 bases for V and 2 bases for J; bases not matched to a gene: 12. Germline V CDR1 and CDR2: SQVTM, ANQGSEA. CDR3 sequence: CSVIPSGDEQETQYF. The CDR3 nucleotides read TGCAGCGTGATCCCTAGCGGAGACGAACAAGAGACCCAGTACTTC.

This clonotype was seen many times. The chain recombines TRBV20-1 with TRBJ2-3, with TRBD1 matching 9 bases. Germline V gene sequence: CDR1 DFQATT, CDR2 SNEGSKA (reference sequence). Trimming removed 3 bases from V and 1 base from J; junction bases left unmatched: 2. This CDR3 has 14 amino acids. Here the CDR3 reads CSASGDRGTDTQYF. In nucleotides, the CDR3 is TGCAGTGCTAGTGGGGACAGGGGCACAGATACGCAGTATTTT.

This clonotype showed up many times. The CDR3 bases are TGTTCTTCATCGGAGGGTGGTACGCAGTATTTT. Translation gives CSSSEGGTQYF. The rearrangement links TRBV2 to TRBJ2-3; TRBD2 is a possible D gene (6 bases). CDR3 size: 11 residues. Germline loops: CDR1 SNHLY, CDR2 FYNNEI. Complete variable domain (other parts from reference TRBV2 and TRBJ2-3): EPEVTQTPSHQVTQMGQEVILRCVPISNHLYFYWYRQILGQKVEFLVSFYNNEISEKSEIFDDQFSVERPDGSNFTLKIRSTKLEDSAMYFCSSSEGGTQYFGPGTRLTVL.

The chain combines TRBV29-1 with TRBJ1-2; possible D gene TRBD1, 6 bases. The CDR3 consists of 12 residues. Trimming took 3 bases from V and 6 from J, leaving 11 bases between them. Germline loops: CDR1 SQVTM, CDR2 ANQGSEA. CDR3 sequence: CSVEGASHGYTF. The CDR3 nucleotides are TGCAGCGTTGAGGGGGCGAGTCATGGCTACACCTTC.

The chain joins TRBV7-2 to TRBJ2-5; 7 bases line up with TRBD2. Trimming cost V 8 bases and J 3 bases; bases outside gene matches: 6. The CDR3 sequence is 13 residues long. Germline V CDR1 and CDR2: SGHTA, FQGNSA. CDR3 protein: CASSRAGEETQYF. The CDR3 nucleotides are TGTGCCAGCTCGAGGGCGGGAGAAGAGACCCAGTACTTC. Using reference TRBV7-2 and TRBJ2-5 for the parts outside the CDR3, the full variable domain is GAGVSQSPSNKVTEKGKDVELRCDPISGHTALYWYRQSLGQGLEFLIYFQGNSAPDKSGLPSDRFSAERTGGSVSTLTIQRTQQEDSAVYLCASSRAGEETQYFGPGTRLLVL.

This clonotype was seen many times. The J gene is TRBJ1-5, the V gene TRBV24-1; the match to TRBD1 covers 8 bases. J gave up 5 bases and V 10 bases, and 6 bases lay outside the gene matches. Germline CDR1 KGHDR, CDR2 SFDVKD. The CDR3 has 13 residues. In nucleotides, the CDR3 is TGTGCCACGAGCGACAGGGGAGATCAGCCCCAGCATTTT. Encoded protein: CATSDRGDQPQHF.

Many counts were recorded for this clonotype. The rearrangement uses TRBV2 and TRBJ2-3; 8 bases align to TRBD1. Germline CDR1 reads SNHLY; CDR2 reads FYNNEI. The CDR3 runs to 14 residues. Trimming at V came to 6 bases and at J to 2 bases, leaving 4 bases not matched to a gene. CDR3 loop: CASRETGVTDTQYF. CDR3 in DNA: TGTGCCAGCAGGGAGACAGGGGTCACAGATACGCAGTATTTT.

This clonotype occurred many times. The chain couples TRBV5-1 to TRBJ1-1; no clear D. CDR3 length equals 12 residues. Trimming took off 4 bases at V and 4 bases at J, with 8 bases between the two ends. Germline V gene lookup returns CDR1 SGHRS and CDR2 YFSETQ. CDR3 in DNA: TGCGCCAGCAGCGGGGAAACCACTGAAGCTTTCTTT. Translated, it gives CASSGETTEAFF. Using reference TRBV5-1 and TRBJ1-1 for the parts outside the CDR3, the full variable domain is KAGVTQTPRYLIKTRGQQVTLSCSPISGHRSVSWYQQTPGQGLQFLFEYFSETQRNKGNFPGRFSGRQFSNSRSEMNVSTLELGDSALYLCASSGETTEAFFGQGTRLTVV.